This T cell receptor (beta chain) emerged from a study of cytomegalovirus exposure and HLA in healthy donors. Turning to the study itself: Within an early data release were about 85 million unique TCRs drawn from HLA-typed donors.

The V and J ends lost 0 bases and 8 bases respectively, with 13 bases between them. CDR1 MGHRA and CDR2 YSYEKL come from the germline V gene. The CDR3 contains 15 residues. Vbeta (60) and Jbeta (13) primers were used in the PCR. TCRdb keeps only in-frame clones here, not all; method: immunoSEQ multiplex PCR. The sample yields 90,000 to 140,000 clones, about three quarters seen once. This receptor was identified in a male donor in good health and CMV-seronegative. Material for sequencing was PBMCs. The chain employs TRBV4-1 and TRBJ1-4; D ambiguous. For the CDR3, the DNA is TGCGCCAGCAGCCAAGAGGGCTTCCAAAGGGAAAAACTGTTTTTT. Residues: CASSQEGFQREKLFF.